Presented here are 12 T cell receptor beta chains from one specimen sequenced in a study of tumor-infiltrating lymphocytes in primary liver carcinoma. From 500 ng total RNA, TCR beta cDNA was generated with a primer in the constant region. Libraries covering TCR beta were generated through three nested multiplex PCR rounds (using a slightly modified ARM-PCR). TRBV1-TRBV30 forward and Cbeta reverse primers drove the first two roughly 9-cycle rounds. TCRdb recomputed calls from the multiplex PCR reads with MiXCR, one row per CDR3 protein. The sample shows some 190,000 distinct CDR3 sequences, 50% to 75% of them seen only once. It was unsorted whole blood that yielded blood RNA, and germline DNA was also extracted. Sequencing was carried out using peripheral blood. The receptors originated from a middle-aged man with primary liver carcinoma and hepatitis B virus infection.

This chain joins TRBV12-3 or TRBV12-4 and TRBJ1-1, with D uncertain. V gave up 3 bases and J gave up 8 bases, with 13 bases separating them. The CDR3 is made up of 13 amino acids. DNA for the CDR3: TGTGCCAGCAGTTTGCTGCCGTCCATAGAAGCTTTCTTT. It yields the protein CASSLLPSIEAFF.

The chain employs TRBV12-3 or TRBV12-4 and TRBJ2-5, with D unresolved. The CDR3 has 12 residues. With 5 bases removed from V and 5 bases from J, the gap between germline ends came to 9 bases. The CDR3 loop reads CASSRSHETQYF. CDR3 sequence (DNA): TGTGCCAGCAGTAGGAGCCACGAGACCCAGTACTTC.

The chain couples TRBV11-2 to TRBJ1-5; D remains unclear. The germline V gene encodes CDR1 SGHAT and CDR2 FQNNGV. Trimming stripped 4 bases from V and 4 bases from J, with 8 bases between. CDR3 length: 13 amino acids. CDR3 loop: CASSSDGNQPQHF. For the CDR3, the DNA is TGTGCCAGCAGCTCGGACGGGAATCAGCCCCAGCATTTT.

The V gene is TRBV12-3 or TRBV12-4, the J gene TRBJ2-5; D assignment may be TRBD1 or TRBD2 (5 bases each). The CDR3 runs to 12 residues. The V end was cut by 8 bases, the J end by 3 bases, with 10 bases between. CDR3 region: CASGWDEETQYF. CDR3 sequence (DNA): TGTGCCAGCGGGTGGGACGAAGAGACCCAGTACTTC.

This chain joins TRBV5-1 and TRBJ2-7, with D possibly TRBD2 on 6 matching bases. The CDR3 runs to 14 residues. Germline V gene sequence: CDR1 SGHRS, CDR2 YFSETQ. Trimming left V 3 bases short and J 6 bases short, with 16 bases between. The CDR3: CASSWGTATGEQYF. The CDR3 DNA is TGCGCCAGCAGCTGGGGGACTGCCACTGGCGAGCAGTACTTC.

The J gene is TRBJ2-5, the V gene TRBV29-1; D is possibly TRBD1 (7 bases). The length of the CDR3 is 13 residues. V was cut by 6 bases and J by 2 bases, with 13 bases left in between. Germline CDR1 and CDR2: SQVTM and ANQGSEA. CDR3 DNA sequence: TGCAGCGTCGGGCCAGGGGGGCAAGAGACCCAGTACTTC. Protein: CSVGPGGQETQYF.

About this clonotype: This may be a read error: a much more frequent sequence differs by one nucleotide. Likely a read error: the CDR3 ends without its conserved phenylalanine or tryptophan. The V call is TRBV11-2, the J call TRBJ2-7; the D is unclear. Germline CDR1 reads SGHAT; CDR2 reads FQNNGV. This CDR3 comprises 13 residues. V lost 0 bases to trimming and J lost 2 bases, with 5 bases between them. The CDR3 region is CASSLERPYEQYL. CDR3 DNA: TGTGCCAGCAGCTTAGAGCGCCCCTACGAGCAGTACCTC.

With regard to this clonotype: Since a much larger clone is just one base distant, this may be a read error. The V call is TRBV11-2, the J call TRBJ2-1, with D possibly TRBD2 on 6 matching bases. Germline values: CDR1 SGHAT, CDR2 FQNNGV. The CDR3 is made up of 14 amino acids. In DNA, the CDR3 is TGTGACAGCAGCTTCGGCGGGAATTGGGATGAGCAGTTCTTC. It codes for CDSSFGGNWDEQFF.

Turning to this clonotype: Mismatch with germline at one junction end may stem from a read error. V gene TRBV28 combines with J gene TRBJ1-5, with a tentative D call TRBD1 (6 bases). The CDR3 is 16 amino acids. The V gene's germline CDR1 is MDHEN and CDR2 SYDVKM. CDR3 protein: CTSRLTGIGSNQPQHF. Written as DNA, the CDR3 is TGTACCAGCAGACTAACAGGGATCGGGAGCAATCAGCCCCAGCATTTT.

The chain is built from TRBV6-5 and TRBJ2-7; tentatively, D is TRBD2 (6 bases). The CDR3 consists of 14 residues. Germline CDR1 and CDR2: MNHEY and SVGAGI. Trimming left V 3 bases short and J 0 bases short, with 9 bases between. The CDR3 sequence is CASSYAGRSYEQYF. DNA of the CDR3: TGTGCCAGCAGTTATGCGGGACGCTCCTACGAGCAGTACTTC.

The chain uses TRBV4-2 and TRBJ1-1, with D tentatively TRBD1 (5 bases). V lost 1 base and J 6 bases, leaving 15 bases between the germline ends. CDR3 length: 15 amino acids. Germline V lookup: CDR1 LGHNA, CDR2 YNFKEQ. This CDR3 is CASSQVGQGKPEAFF. Here the CDR3 DNA reads TGTGCCAGCAGCCAAGTCGGGCAGGGCAAGCCTGAAGCTTTCTTT.

There are many counts of this clonotype. The chain employs TRBV6-5 and TRBJ1-1; 10 bases line up with TRBD1. With V trimmed by 2 bases and J by 1 base, 7 bases remained unmatched. The CDR3 is made up of 17 amino acids. The germline V gene encodes CDR1 MNHEY and CDR2 SVGAGI. The CDR3 DNA is TGTGCCAGCAGTTACCACGGACAGGGGGGGACGAACACTGAAGCTTTCTTT. Protein product: CASSYHGQGGTNTEAFF.